These 3 T cell receptor beta chains came from one sample sequenced in a study of a mutant IDH1 vaccine in newly diagnosed glioma. Antigen specificity for these receptors is unknown. Time point in this sample: week 11, during vaccination. Each vaccine dose was 300 ug of mutant IDH1 20-mer peptide, with topical imiquimod. The method was immunoSEQ multiplex PCR; TCRdb's version includes in-frame clones alone and lacks a portion of them. The sample shows about 64,000 clones, roughly 83% of them seen only once. Sample: PBMCs, taken from a glioma patient whose treatment included an IDH1 peptide vaccine. The receptors were gathered from a woman in her fifties or sixties with glioma.

The chain has TRBV4-3 and TRBJ2-2; D might be TRBD2 (6 bases). Trimming took 1 base from V and 7 from J, leaving 13 bases between them. The CDR3 runs 15 residues. Germline V gene sequence: CDR1 LGHNA, CDR2 YSLEER. This chain's CDR3 is CASSQGGAGIGELFF. The CDR3 nucleotides read TGCGCCAGCAGCCAAGGCGGGGCGGGGATCGGGGAGCTGTTTTTT.

CDR3 residues: CASSMVYTEAFF. In DNA form, the CDR3 reads TGTGCCAGTAGTATGGTGTACACTGAAGCTTTCTTT. The J gene is TRBJ1-1, the V gene TRBV19; no clear D. Trimming shortened V by 3 bases and J by 3 bases, and 5 bases separated the two germline ends. Germline V gene data show CDR1 as LNHDA and CDR2 as SQIVND (reference sequence). The CDR3 has 12 amino acids.

The rearrangement uses TRBV5-6 and TRBJ1-4, with 8 bases lining up with TRBD1. The junction had 10 bases not matched to a gene; V was cut back by 4 bases and J by 5 bases. Germline-derived CDR1 and CDR2 are SGHDT and YYEEEE. CDR3 length: 16 amino acids. The CDR3 DNA reads TGTGCCAGCAGCGAACTTCGGGACAGGCAGAATGAAAAACTGTTTTTT. Amino acids: CASSELRDRQNEKLFF.